This TCR beta chain was sequenced in a study of blood T cell repertoires in COVID-19. Study background: PBMCs, B-cell-depleted T cells, or T cells were the source of the cDNA or gDNA that made up the material.

Grouping used clinical history reported by participants in a survey and questionnaire. Here immunoSEQ multiplex PCR was the method, and the copy in TCRdb shows in-frame clones only, minus some. The sample lists around 200,000 clones; roughly 85% were seen once. Germline V lookup: CDR1 MNHEY, CDR2 SMNVEV (reference sequence). The CDR3 extends over 14 amino acids. The V end lost 2 bases, the J end lost 5 bases, and 12 bases lay between the germline ends. This clonotype was obtained from a man aged 40-50 years who had recovered from COVID-19. The rearrangement links TRBV27 to TRBJ2-5; D might be TRBD1 (6 bases). Material: PBMCs or T cells enriched from blood (not recorded which). This CDR3 reads CASSLVGAGETQYF. CDR3 DNA sequence: TGTGCCAGCAGTTTAGTGGGGGCCGGGGAGACCCAGTACTTC.